Below are 16 T cell receptor beta chains sequenced from a single sample in a study of blood T cell repertoires in COVID-19. The repertoire was sequenced with immunoSEQ multiplex PCR; TCRdb's copy has only in-frame clones and lacks some. The repertoire has hundreds of thousands of clones, roughly 84% of them found once; the top ten carry 6.8%. Sample: PBMCs or T cells enriched from blood (not recorded which). The receptors were sampled from a woman aged 40 to 49 who had recovered from COVID-19.

The V and J genes are TRBV2 and TRBJ2-7; 7 nucleotides line up with TRBD2. Germline V CDR1 and CDR2: SNHLY, FYNNEI. Trimming removed 8 bases from V and 0 bases from J; junction bases left unmatched: 13. This CDR3 is built from 16 residues. CDR3 protein: CASPPSGAGDSYEQYF. The CDR3 DNA sequence: TGTGCCAGCCCCCCTTCTGGGGCGGGAGACTCCTACGAGCAGTACTTC.

The chain joins TRBV5-5 to TRBJ2-1; 8 bases are a match to TRBD2. This CDR3 is 14 amino acids long. V lost 3 bases to trimming and J lost 6 bases; unmatched junction nucleotides: 5. CDR1 SGHKS and CDR2 YYEKEE come from the germline V gene (reference sequence). CDR3: CASSSAGDVNEQFF. CDR3 coding DNA: TGTGCCAGCAGCTCAGCGGGAGATGTCAATGAGCAGTTCTTC.

The CDR3 DNA is TGTGCCAGCAGTTTCCCGACAAAAGGAAACACCATATATTTT. This codes for CASSFPTKGNTIYF. The rearrangement uses TRBV28 and TRBJ1-3; the D is unclear. Germline V gives CDR1 MDHEN, CDR2 SYDVKM. This CDR3 spans 14 amino acids. The V end was cut by 3 bases, the J end by 4 bases, with 10 bases between.

The chain carries TRBV7-8 and TRBJ1-2, with TRBD1 matching over 8 bases. The V and J ends lost 3 bases and 2 bases, in that order; junction bases with no gene match: 2. The CDR3 contains 14 residues. Germline values: CDR1 SGHVS, CDR2 FQNEAQ. CDR3: CASSFRTGNYGYTF. The CDR3 DNA reads as TGTGCCAGCAGCTTCCGGACAGGGAACTATGGCTACACCTTC.

J is TRBJ2-1 and V is TRBV15, with D possibly matching TRBD1 (6 bases). This CDR3 comprises 13 residues. CDR1 LNHNV and CDR2 YYDKDF come from the germline V gene (reference sequence). Trimming took off 3 bases at V and 7 bases at J, with 10 bases between the two ends. The CDR3 spells CATSSGRGNEQFF. The CDR3 DNA reads TGTGCCACCAGCAGCGGAAGGGGGAATGAGCAGTTCTTC.

This chain joins TRBV12-3 or TRBV12-4 and TRBJ1-1, with D perhaps matching TRBD1 (5 bases). CDR3 length equals 13 residues. The V end lost 5 bases, the J end lost 6 bases, and 13 bases lay between the germline ends. The CDR3 nucleotides are TGTGCCAGCAGTCCGGGGGGGGTCGCTGAAGCTTTCTTT. It codes for CASSPGGVAEAFF.

CDR3 loop: CASSQLIRGTGTPNTEAFF. CDR3 DNA: TGTGCCAGCTCACAGCTCATAAGGGGGACAGGGACACCGAACACTGAAGCTTTCTTT. V usage is TRBV18 and J usage is TRBJ1-1; TRBD1 agrees at 9 bases. CDR3 length equals 19 residues. Trimming removed 4 bases from V and 1 base from J; junction bases left unmatched: 16. CDR1 and CDR2 from the germline V gene are KGHSH and LQKENI. Filled out from reference TRBV18 and TRBJ1-1, the complete variable domain reads NAGVMQNPRHLVRRRGQEARLRCSPMKGHSHVYWYRQLPEEGLKFMVYLQKENIIDESGMPKERFSAEFPKEGPSILRIQQVVRGDSAAYFCASSQLIRGTGTPNTEAFFGQGTRLTVV.

For the CDR3, the DNA is TGTGCCAGCAGCTTAGCGTTAGGAGGGGGCGACGACAATGAGCAGTTCTTC. Its protein is CASSLALGGGDDNEQFF. V and J are TRBV11-2 and TRBJ2-1; maybe TRBD1 (7 bases). Per germline, CDR1 SGHAT and CDR2 FQNNGV. Trimming left V 1 base short and J 5 bases short, with 18 bases between. This CDR3 has 17 residues. The entire variable domain, with the rest obtained from reference TRBV11-2 and TRBJ2-1, is as follows: EAGVAQSPRYKIIEKRQSVAFWCNPISGHATLYWYQQILGQGPKLLIQFQNNGVVDDSQLPKDRFSAERLKGVDSTLKIQPAKLEDSAVYLCASSLALGGGDDNEQFFGPGTRLTVL.

In its sample, this clone was seen once. The CDR3 DNA is TGTGCCAGCAGTTACTCGCGTAACAGCCCTGAAGCTTTCTTT. Residues: CASSYSRNSPEAFF. The chain has TRBV6-5 and TRBJ1-1, with D unclear. The CDR3 extends over 14 amino acids. V lost 0 bases, J lost 6 bases, and 11 bases lay in between. Looked up from germline, CDR1 is MNHEY and CDR2 is SVGAGI.

V usage is TRBV27 and J usage is TRBJ2-4; possible D gene TRBD2, 6 bases. The CDR3 loop spans 13 amino acids. V lost 10 bases and J 3 bases, leaving 13 bases between the germline ends. The V gene's germline CDR1 is MNHEY and CDR2 SMNVEV (reference sequence). The CDR3 reads CATGGLNKNIQYF. The DNA of the CDR3 is TGTGCCACCGGAGGGTTGAACAAAAACATTCAGTACTTC.

The J gene is TRBJ2-2, the V gene TRBV5-5, with TRBD1 matching over 8 bases. This CDR3 comprises 16 residues. Germline loops: CDR1 SGHKS, CDR2 YYEKEE (reference sequence). V lost 4 bases and J lost 1; bases outside the gene matches: 6. The CDR3 protein is CASSRTGTGNTGELFF. The CDR3 DNA reads TGTGCCAGCAGCCGTACCGGGACAGGGAACACCGGGGAGCTGTTTTTT.

The V call is TRBV7-3, the J call TRBJ1-3; 8 positions agree with TRBD1. This CDR3 comprises 15 residues. Trimming at V came to 1 base and at J to 4 bases, leaving 3 bases not matched to a gene. Germline-derived CDR1 and CDR2 are SGHTA and FQGTGA. The CDR3 sequence: CASSLSRGPGNTIYF. In DNA, the CDR3 is TGTGCCAGCAGCTTAAGCAGGGGGCCCGGAAACACCATATATTTT.

This clone has only one observation. The chain is built from TRBV3-1 (or the pseudogene TRBV3-2) and TRBJ2-6, with 9 nucleotides matching TRBD1. The CDR3 totals 18 residues. V shed 1 base, J shed 4 bases, and the junction held 8 bases outside the gene matches. Germline CDR1 LGHDT, CDR2 YNNKEL (reference sequence). The DNA of the CDR3 is TGTGCCAGCAGCCAAGGACCGGGACAGGGTGCAGGGGCCAACGTCCTGACTTTC. It is translated as CASSQGPGQGAGANVLTF.

The chain is built from TRBV28 and TRBJ1-2, with TRBD1 matching 10 bases. There are 15 residues in the CDR3. Germline CDR1 and CDR2: MDHEN and SYDVKM. The trim removed 6 bases at V and 4 bases at J, leaving 8 bases unmatched. The CDR3 protein is CASRSYRDRGYGYTF. CDR3 coding DNA: TGTGCCAGCAGATCTTACCGGGACAGGGGCTATGGCTACACCTTC.

The genes are TRBV11-2 and TRBJ2-7; TRBD1 matches 7 bases. Germline V lookup: CDR1 SGHAT, CDR2 FQNNGV. The V and J ends lost 5 bases and 9 bases, in that order; junction bases with no gene match: 16. The CDR3 is 15 amino acids. This chain's CDR3 is CASSKIQGRTGGQYF. The CDR3 DNA is TGTGCCAGCAGCAAGATACAGGGGCGGACCGGAGGGCAGTACTTC.

The J gene is TRBJ1-5, the V gene TRBV19, with D maybe TRBD1 (5 bases). CDR1 is LNHDA and CDR2 is SQIVND in the germline V gene (reference sequence). Trimming pared 6 bases from V and 7 bases from J, leaving 13 bases between. This CDR3 is 13 amino acids long. CDR3 coding DNA: TGTGCCAGTAGCCTAGCGGGGGTCCAGCCCCAGCATTTT. This translates into CASSLAGVQPQHF.